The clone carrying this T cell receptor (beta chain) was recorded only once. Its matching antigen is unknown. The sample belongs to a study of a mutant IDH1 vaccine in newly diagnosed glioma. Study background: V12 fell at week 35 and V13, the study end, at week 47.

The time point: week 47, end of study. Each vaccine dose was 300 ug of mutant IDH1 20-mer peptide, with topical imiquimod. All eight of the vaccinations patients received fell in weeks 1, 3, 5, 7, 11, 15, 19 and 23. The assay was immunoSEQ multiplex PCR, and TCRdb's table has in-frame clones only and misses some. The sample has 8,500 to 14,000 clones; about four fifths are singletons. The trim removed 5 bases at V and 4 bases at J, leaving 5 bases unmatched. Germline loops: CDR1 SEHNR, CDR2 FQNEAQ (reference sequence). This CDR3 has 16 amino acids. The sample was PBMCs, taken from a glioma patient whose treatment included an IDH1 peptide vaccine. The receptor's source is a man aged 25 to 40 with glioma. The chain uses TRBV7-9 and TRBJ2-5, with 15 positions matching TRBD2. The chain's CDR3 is CASSDQGLAGGETQYF. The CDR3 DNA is TGTGCCAGCAGCGACCAGGGACTAGCGGGAGGAGAGACCCAGTACTTC. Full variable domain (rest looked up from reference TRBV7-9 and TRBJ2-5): DTGVSQNPRHKITKRGQNVTFRCDPISEHNRLYWYRQTLGQGPEFLTYFQNEAQLEKSRLLSDRFSAERPKGSFSTLEIQRTEQGDSAMYLCASSDQGLAGGETQYFGPGTRLLVL.